The source of this T cell receptor beta chain is a study of blood T cell repertoires in COVID-19. CDR3 length: 18 amino acids. With V trimmed by 5 bases and J by 2 bases, 14 bases remained unmatched. CDR1 is SGHAT, CDR2 FQNNGV, per germline. Cohorts were assigned according to the clinical history that participants reported. Authors' processing steps: Amplifying reference gene primers gave estimates of nucleated cell counts. The method was immunoSEQ multiplex PCR; TCRdb's version includes in-frame clones alone and lacks a portion of them. D and trimming come from the DNA, and the V and J calls and clone size come from that table. Of some 180,000 clones listed, 80% are singletons.

This sequence joins TRBV11-2 and TRBJ2-1; 8 nucleotides align to TRBD2. This receptor was taken from a man between 60 and 70 years old who had been exposed to COVID-19. The sequenced sample was PBMCs or T cells enriched from blood (not recorded which). The CDR3 region has the DNA TGTGCCAGCAGCCTGACTATGAGAATAGCGGGAACCTACAATGAGCAGTTCTTC. Translated, it gives CASSLTMRIAGTYNEQFF.